This paragraph reports one TCR beta chain. Its antigen is as yet unknown. This entry is derived from a study of T cell responses to AZD1222 COVID-19 vaccine. Whole-study findings and limits: The breadth and depth of Spike-specific TCRs increased once two AZD1222 doses had been given.

Trimming took 0 bases from V and 7 from J, leaving 9 bases between them. Germline CDR1 and CDR2: GTSNPN and SVGIG (reference sequence). CDR3 length: 13 amino acids. TCRdb's copy holds only in-frame clones and misses some; the assay was immunoSEQ multiplex PCR. The sample lists roughly 180,000 clones; 85% to 95% were seen once. The sample was peripheral blood, taken 28 days after the second dose of the MenACWY control vaccine. J is TRBJ1-4 and V is TRBV30, with a weak D call TRBD1 (5 bases). The receptor's source is an adult who received the MenACWY meningococcal vaccine as a control. CDR3 protein: CAWSVGVGEKLFF. The CDR3, as DNA: TGTGCCTGGAGTGTGGGGGTTGGTGAAAAACTGTTTTTT.